This TCR beta chain was identified during a study of blood T cell repertoires in COVID-19. Background on the study: PBMCs, B-cell-depleted T cells, or T cells provided the cDNA or gDNA that made up the material.

Study processing details: Counts of nucleated cells, estimated from reference gene primer amplification, were obtained. Repertoires were generated with immunoSEQ multiplex PCR, while TCRdb's copy carries only in-frame clones and drops some. The V and J calls and the clone size are those of that table, but D and trimming were determined from the DNA. The top ten clones hold 15% to 20% of a sample with about 99,000 clones, 79% of them seen once. Germline CDR1 reads SGHRS; CDR2 reads YFSETQ. V lost 0 bases, J lost 7 bases, and 11 bases lay in between. The CDR3 loop spans 15 amino acids. Concerning this clone itself: The same CDR3 also results from other DNA sequences found in this sample.

The genes are TRBV5-1 and TRBJ1-6, with D possibly being TRBD1 (6 bases). The sequenced material came from peripheral blood. The sequence was obtained from a woman aged 80 or over with active or convalescent COVID-19. CDR3 nucleotides: TGCGCCAGCAGCTTGGTGTCAGGGGTGAATTCACCCCTCCACTTT. This gives the protein CASSLVSGVNSPLHF.